The 27 T cell receptor beta chains reported below all come from one sample, sequenced in a study of T cell responses to AZD1222 COVID-19 vaccine (dated by TCRdb to 2020 to 2022). Taken with the paper, the label for time point translates to: about 28 days (+/-7) after the second vaccine dose. Libraries were made using the immunoSEQ multiplex PCR assay. TCRdb retrieved this table from immuneACCESS and kept in-frame rearrangements only. Not all clones are present; in checked studies, unresolved V genes account for under half, and no reason is known for the remainder. For this sample the table gives fewer than 150,000 clones, of which about nine tenths were detected only once. The top ten constitute around a tenth of the sample. Sequences were derived from peripheral blood, sampled 28 days after the second AZD1222 dose. These receptors all come from an adult who received the AZD1222 COVID-19 vaccine.

The V call is TRBV20-1, the J call TRBJ1-3; D ambiguous. CDR3 length equals 11 residues. Germline loops: CDR1 DFQATT, CDR2 SNEGSKA (reference sequence). V shed 6 bases and J shed 0 bases, with 3 bases lying between them. The CDR3 sequence: CSADSGNTIYF. As DNA, the CDR3 is TGCAGTGCAGACTCTGGAAACACCATATATTTT.

The V and J genes are TRBV5-4 and TRBJ2-1; no clear D. The CDR3 is 15 amino acids. In germline, CDR1 is SGHNT, CDR2 YYREEE (reference sequence). The V end lost 1 base, the J end lost 5 bases, and 13 bases lay between the germline ends. DNA for the CDR3: TGTGCCAGCAGCTTGATGCTAGGTTTCGACAATGAGCAGTTCTTC. It is translated as CASSLMLGFDNEQFF.

This chain uses TRBV20-1 with TRBJ2-1, with 11 bases fitting TRBD2. V gave up 3 bases and J gave up 0 bases; unmatched junction bases: 4. CDR3 length: 16 amino acids. CDR1 DFQATT and CDR2 SNEGSKA come from the germline V gene (reference sequence). CDR3 sequence: CSASSLAGGSYNEQFF. In DNA form, the CDR3 reads TGCAGTGCTAGTTCGCTAGCGGGAGGCTCCTACAATGAGCAGTTCTTC.

With respect to this clone: The same CDR3 arises from other DNA sequences in this sample as well. This chain links TRBV6-2 or TRBV6-3 with TRBJ2-7; D uncertain. This CDR3 is built from 12 residues. Germline CDR1 is MNHEY and CDR2 is SVGEGT. With 2 bases removed from V and 4 bases from J, the gap between germline ends came to 6 bases. CDR3: CASSYLYYEQYF. CDR3 DNA sequence: TGTGCCAGCAGTTACCTGTATTACGAGCAGTACTTC.

This chain links TRBV18 with TRBJ1-6, with D possibly TRBD1 on 6 matching bases. Trimming cost V 6 bases and J 14 bases, with 14 bases left between them. This CDR3 region has 12 residues. Germline V gene sequence: CDR1 KGHSH, CDR2 LQKENI. The CDR3 bases are TGTGCCAGCTCTCAAGGGGGAGGGTCCCTCCACTTT. Protein: CASSQGGGSLHF. Looking up the rest from reference TRBV18 and TRBJ1-6 gives the full variable domain: NAGVMQNPRHLVRRRGQEARLRCSPMKGHSHVYWYRQLPEEGLKFMVYLQKENIIDESGMPKERFSAEFPKEGPSILRIQQVVRGDSAAYFCASSQGGGSLHFGNGTRLTVT.

The genes are TRBV15 and TRBJ2-5, with 8 bases fitting TRBD1. The length of the CDR3 is 17 residues. J lost 5 bases, V lost 0 bases, and 11 bases had no gene match. The V gene's germline CDR1 is LNHNV and CDR2 YYDKDF (reference sequence). CDR3 sequence: CATSRDGLGQGFETQYF. For the CDR3, the DNA is TGTGCCACCAGCAGAGATGGGTTAGGACAGGGATTCGAGACCCAGTACTTC.

DNA of the CDR3: TGTGCCAGCAGTCAAGAAGAGACCCAGTACTTC. Translation gives CASSQEETQYF. The chain is built from TRBV6-2 or TRBV6-3 and TRBJ2-5; D ambiguous. Germline loops: CDR1 MNHEY, CDR2 SVGEGT. The V and J ends lost 5 bases and 3 bases respectively, with 4 bases between them. The CDR3 covers 11 residues.

The chain recombines TRBV4-3 with TRBJ1-1, with 9 positions matching TRBD1. V was pared by 7 bases and J by 4 bases, with 13 bases of the junction left unmatched. Germline CDR1 is LGHNA and CDR2 is YSLEER. The CDR3 is 16 residues long. DNA of the CDR3: TGCGCCAGCAACGACTGGACAGGGGCCCCCGGCACTGAAGCTTTCTTT. Translated, it gives CASNDWTGAPGTEAFF.

A single count supports this clone. J is TRBJ1-4 and V is TRBV6-5; D is uncertain. The CDR3 length is 15 residues. Germline V lookup: CDR1 MNHEY, CDR2 SVGAGI. Trimming pared 9 bases from V and 5 bases from J, leaving 19 bases between. CDR3 DNA: TGTGCCAGTAAATCACGTGGGAAAAAAAATGAAAAACTGTTTTTT. It translates to CASKSRGKKNEKLFF.

The chain combines TRBV19 with TRBJ1-5, with unresolved D. From germline, CDR1 is LNHDA and CDR2 SQIVND (reference sequence). The V gene lost 10 bases and the J gene lost 7 bases, with 17 bases spanning the gap. The CDR3 is 13 residues long. This CDR3 is CATVGRPGQPQHF. As DNA, the CDR3 is TGTGCCACCGTAGGGAGGCCTGGCCAGCCCCAGCATTTT.

The chain employs TRBV6-6 and TRBJ2-5, with D unclear. Germline-derived CDR1 and CDR2 are MNHNY and SVGAGI (reference sequence). The ends were cut back, 7 bases at V and 0 bases at J, with 0 bases in the middle. This CDR3 spans 10 amino acids. Here the CDR3 DNA reads TGTGCCAGCAACCAAGAGACCCAGTACTTC. Its translation: CASNQETQYF.

The CDR3 DNA reads TGTGCCAGCAGTTCAGTGGGGGGAAACACCATATATTTT. Its translation: CASSSVGGNTIYF. The genes are TRBV28 and TRBJ1-3, with D hard to call. The CDR3 consists of 13 residues. V dropped 4 bases and J dropped 4 bases, with 8 bases sitting between them. Germline V gene lookup returns CDR1 MDHEN and CDR2 SYDVKM. Filled out from reference TRBV28 and TRBJ1-3, the complete variable domain reads DVKVTQSSRYLVKRTGEKVFLECVQDMDHENMFWYRQDPGLGLRLIYFSYDVKMKEKGDIPEGYSVSREKKERFSLILESASTNQTSMYLCASSSVGGNTIYFGEGSWLTVV.

The V call is TRBV3-1 (or the pseudogene TRBV3-2), the J call TRBJ1-1; possible D gene TRBD1, 5 bases. Trimming removed 0 bases from V and 4 bases from J, with 15 bases in between. CDR3 size: 16 residues. Germline CDR1 and CDR2: LGHDT and YNNKEL (reference sequence). In DNA form, the CDR3 reads TGTGCCAGCAGCCAAGAGCCCACTGTAGGGGTCACTGAAGCTTTCTTT. Translation gives CASSQEPTVGVTEAFF.

This rearrangement joins TRBV11-2 to TRBJ1-4, with TRBD1 as a possible D gene (5 bases). Trimming stripped 5 bases from V and 11 bases from J, with 21 bases between. In germline, CDR1 is SGHAT, CDR2 FQNNGV. The CDR3 totals 15 residues. Here the CDR3 reads CASSPRTDGGGKLFF. DNA for the CDR3: TGTGCCAGCAGCCCTCGCACGGATGGGGGTGGGAAACTGTTTTTT.

This clone came up once. V and J are TRBV27 and TRBJ1-2; possibly TRBD1 for D (6 bases). The CDR3 totals 13 residues. Between the trimmed V and J ends, which lost 8 bases and 0 bases, there was a span of 10 bases. Germline V gives CDR1 MNHEY, CDR2 SMNVEV (reference sequence). CDR3 sequence (DNA): TGTGCCAGCGGGAACAGGGCTAACTATGGCTACACCTTC. This sequence encodes CASGNRANYGYTF.

The chain recombines TRBV5-8 with TRBJ2-5, with TRBD1 matching over 7 bases. Trimming at V came to 5 bases and at J to 4 bases, leaving 5 bases not matched to a gene. The CDR3 totals 13 residues. Germline loops: CDR1 SGHTS, CDR2 YDEGEE. The CDR3 here is CASRGTASETQYF. The CDR3 coding sequence is TGTGCCAGCAGGGGGACAGCCTCAGAGACCCAGTACTTC.

The gene calls are TRBV19 and TRBJ2-3, with 9 bases lining up with TRBD2. V shed 5 bases and J 4 bases; nucleotides not matched to a gene: 10. The germline V gene encodes CDR1 LNHDA and CDR2 SQIVND (reference sequence). The CDR3 covers 16 residues. The CDR3 bases are TGTGCCAGTAGTTATCGCGGGAGGGCGTCGTCAGATACGCAGTATTTT. This translates into CASSYRGRASSDTQYF.

This clone was counted only a few times. The chain is built from TRBV7-6 and TRBJ2-3; D is uncertain. This CDR3 comprises 14 residues. Trimming removed 5 bases at V and 3 bases at J, with 12 bases between. Looked up from germline, CDR1 is SGHVS and CDR2 is FNYEAQ. CDR3 nucleotides: TGTGCCAGCAGCCCCAACCCACAGACAGATACGCAGTATTTT. This translates into CASSPNPQTDTQYF.

The chain joins TRBV5-1 to TRBJ2-7, with a tentative D call TRBD1 (6 bases). This CDR3 is 14 amino acids long. In germline, CDR1 is SGHRS, CDR2 YFSETQ. V gave up 2 bases and J gave up 6 bases, with 15 bases separating them. CDR3 sequence (DNA): TGCGCCAGCAGCTTCCTATATCAACAGGGCGAGCAGTACTTC. Encoded protein: CASSFLYQQGEQYF.

The chain carries TRBV9 and TRBJ2-1, with 7 bases identical to TRBD2. Germline V gene lookup returns CDR1 SGDLS and CDR2 YYNGEE. Trimming cost V 0 bases and J 0 bases; bases outside gene matches: 9. The CDR3 length is 18 residues. The chain's CDR3 is CASSVALEGGSSYNEQFF. The CDR3, as DNA: TGTGCCAGCAGCGTAGCTCTCGAGGGCGGGAGCTCCTACAATGAGCAGTTCTTC.

The gene calls are TRBV10-2 and TRBJ2-1; the match to TRBD2 covers 9 bases. Germline V gives CDR1 WSHSY, CDR2 SAAADI. The CDR3 runs to 15 residues. With V trimmed by 0 bases and J by 6 bases, 3 bases remained unmatched. CDR3 nucleotides: TGCGCCAGCAGTGAGTCCCTAGCGGGGTTCAATGAGCAGTTCTTC. Its protein product is CASSESLAGFNEQFF.

For this clone: The same CDR3 is also encoded by other DNA sequences in this sample. The V call is TRBV11-2, the J call TRBJ1-2; D is uncertain. The germline CDR1 and CDR2 sequences are SGHAT and FQNNGV. This CDR3 is built from 13 residues. With 1 base removed from V and 3 bases from J, the gap between germline ends came to 6 bases. CDR3 nucleotides: TGTGCCAGCAGCTTAGCTGGAGACTATGGCTACACCTTC. This translates into CASSLAGDYGYTF.

The rearrangement uses TRBV4-2 and TRBJ1-3; unclear D gene. The CDR3 loop spans 15 amino acids. The germline V gene encodes CDR1 LGHNA and CDR2 YNFKEQ. The ends were cut back, 1 base at V and 3 bases at J, with 10 bases in the middle. The CDR3 DNA is TGTGCCAGCAGCCAAGTCGAGGGCAGTGGAAACACCATATATTTT. Encoded protein: CASSQVEGSGNTIYF.

The CDR3 nucleotides are TGCGCCAGCAGTTCTACAGGGACAGAAGCTTTCTTT. Amino acids: CASSSTGTEAFF. V is TRBV10-1 and J is TRBJ1-1, with a weak D call TRBD1 (6 bases). The CDR3 is 12 residues long. Trimming stripped 5 bases from V and 8 bases from J, with 12 bases between. Germline V gives CDR1 WNHNN, CDR2 SYGVQD (reference sequence).

J is TRBJ2-7 and V is TRBV7-2, with a tentative D call TRBD1 (6 bases). This CDR3 region has 13 residues. Germline V gives CDR1 SGHTA, CDR2 FQGNSA. Trimming shortened V by 3 bases and J by 5 bases, and 11 bases separated the two germline ends. CDR3 coding DNA: TGTGCCAGCAGCTTTGGGACACACAACGAGCAGTACTTC. This sequence encodes CASSFGTHNEQYF.

This sequence joins TRBV29-1 and TRBJ1-2; a possible D gene is TRBD1 (6 bases). V shed 6 bases and J shed 4 bases, with 18 bases lying between them. Germline V gives CDR1 SQVTM, CDR2 ANQGSEA. The CDR3 sequence is 14 residues long. The DNA of the CDR3 is TGCAGCGTGGGACACCTTGAGGGGCTCTATGGCTACACCTTC. Protein product: CSVGHLEGLYGYTF.

A single count supports this clone. The chain couples TRBV19 to TRBJ1-1; D unresolved. CDR3 length: 14 residues. Trimming took 5 bases from V and 4 from J, leaving 14 bases between them. Germline CDR1 is LNHDA and CDR2 is SQIVND (reference sequence). The CDR3 protein is CASSSWDWSTEAFF. The CDR3 DNA sequence: TGTGCCAGTAGTTCCTGGGATTGGAGCACTGAAGCTTTCTTT.